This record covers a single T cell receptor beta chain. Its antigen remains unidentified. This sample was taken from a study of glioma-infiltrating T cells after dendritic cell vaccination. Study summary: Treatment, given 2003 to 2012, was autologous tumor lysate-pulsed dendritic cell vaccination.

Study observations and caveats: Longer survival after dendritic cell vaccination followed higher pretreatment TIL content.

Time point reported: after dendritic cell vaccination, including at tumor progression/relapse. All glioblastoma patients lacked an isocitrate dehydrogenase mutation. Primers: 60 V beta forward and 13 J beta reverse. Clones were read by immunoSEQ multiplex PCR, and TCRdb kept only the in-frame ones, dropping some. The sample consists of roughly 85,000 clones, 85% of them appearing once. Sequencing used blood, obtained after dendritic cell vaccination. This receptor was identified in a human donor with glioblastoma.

The DNA of the CDR3 is TGTGCCGCGCGCCCCTCCGGGATGGGCACAGATACGCAGTATTTT. Its protein product is CAARPSGMGTDTQYF. This chain uses TRBV27 with TRBJ2-3; TRBD2 might be the D (5 bases). V lost 11 bases to trimming and J lost 1 base, with 19 bases between them. The length of the CDR3 is 15 residues. Germline assignment: CDR1 MNHEY and CDR2 SMNVEV (reference sequence).